The source of this T cell receptor beta chain is a study of blood T cells in healthy people across ages. The study's findings and limits: Versus aged donors, long-lived donors had higher diversity and more naive CD4+ cells.

The CDR3 length is 12 residues. Germline loops: CDR1 DFQATT, CDR2 SNEGSKA (reference sequence). Concerning this clonotype: Its antigen is undetermined.

A second PCR, run for roughly 7 to 12 cycles, used a sample-barcoded 5' primer plus a J-beta primer mix. All samples gave at least 2.5 million CDR3-containing paired-end reads. A single record per CDR3 protein comes from TCRdb applying MiXCR to the 5' RACE reads. The sample yields 700,000 to 900,000 distinct CDR3 sequences, roughly 24% seen once. The sample was also linked to a second study, of T cells of mothers and their children. That work adds: In each mother, TCR beta CDR3 reads exceeded 8.5 million; in each child, they numbered approximately 3 million. Mother-child pairs who were related displayed a slightly higher overlap than unrelated pairs, a difference that was non-significant.

The sequence derives from a boy aged 5 to 17 in good health. Source material: blood. The rearrangement links TRBV20-1 to TRBJ2-5, with D tentatively TRBD2 (6 bases). The assigned J gene may be wrong: the sequence end matches TRBJ2-7 better. CDR3 residues: CSARDREYEQYF. In nucleotides, the CDR3 is TGCAGTGCTAGAGATCGGGAGTACGAGCAGTACTTC.